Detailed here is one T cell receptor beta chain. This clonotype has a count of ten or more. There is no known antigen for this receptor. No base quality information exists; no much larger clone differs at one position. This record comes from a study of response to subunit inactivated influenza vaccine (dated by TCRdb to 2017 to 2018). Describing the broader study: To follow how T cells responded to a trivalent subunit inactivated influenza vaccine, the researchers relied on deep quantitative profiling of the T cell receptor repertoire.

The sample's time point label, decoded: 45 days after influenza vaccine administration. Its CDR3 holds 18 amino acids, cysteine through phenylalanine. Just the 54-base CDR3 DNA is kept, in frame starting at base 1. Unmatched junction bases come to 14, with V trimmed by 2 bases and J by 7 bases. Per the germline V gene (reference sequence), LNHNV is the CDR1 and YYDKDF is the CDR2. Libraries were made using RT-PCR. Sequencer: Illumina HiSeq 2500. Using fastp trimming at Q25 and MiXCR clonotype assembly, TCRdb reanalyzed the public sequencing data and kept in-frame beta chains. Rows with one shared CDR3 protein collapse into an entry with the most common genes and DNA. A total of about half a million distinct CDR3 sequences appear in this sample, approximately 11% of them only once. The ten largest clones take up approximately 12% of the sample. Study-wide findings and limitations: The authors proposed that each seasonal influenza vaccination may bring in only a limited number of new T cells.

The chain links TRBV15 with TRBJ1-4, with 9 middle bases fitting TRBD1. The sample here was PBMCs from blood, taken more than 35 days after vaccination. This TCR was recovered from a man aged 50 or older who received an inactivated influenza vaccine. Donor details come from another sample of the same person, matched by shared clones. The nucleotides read TGTGCCACCAGCAGAACCGTAATTGGACAGGGGCTAGGTGAAAAACTGTTTTTT. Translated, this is CATSRTVIGQGLGEKLFF.